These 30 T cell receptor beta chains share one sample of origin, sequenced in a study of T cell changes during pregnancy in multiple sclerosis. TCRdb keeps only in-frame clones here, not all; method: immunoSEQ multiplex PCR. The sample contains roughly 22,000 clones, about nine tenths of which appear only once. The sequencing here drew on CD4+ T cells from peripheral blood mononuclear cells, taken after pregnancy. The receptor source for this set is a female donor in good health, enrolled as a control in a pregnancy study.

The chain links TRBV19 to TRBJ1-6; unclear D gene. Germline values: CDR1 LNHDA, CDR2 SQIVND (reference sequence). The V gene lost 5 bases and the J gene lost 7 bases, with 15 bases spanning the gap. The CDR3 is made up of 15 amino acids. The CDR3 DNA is TGTGCCAGTAGTTCTGGGTCCACGGGAAATTCACCCCTCCACTTT. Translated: CASSSGSTGNSPLHF.

CDR3 sequence reads: CASSLYGGNTEAFF. For the CDR3, the DNA is TGTGCCAGCAGCCTCTACGGGGGGAATACTGAAGCTTTCTTT. The genes are TRBV14 and TRBJ1-1; D is perhaps TRBD1 (5 bases). CDR1 SGHDN and CDR2 FVKESK come from the germline V gene. Trimming took 4 bases from V and 5 from J, leaving 14 bases between them. The CDR3 consists of 14 residues.

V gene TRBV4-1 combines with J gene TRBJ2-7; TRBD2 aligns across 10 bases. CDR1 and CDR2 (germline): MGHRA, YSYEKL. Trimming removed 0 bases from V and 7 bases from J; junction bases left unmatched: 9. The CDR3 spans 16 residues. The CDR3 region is CASSQDRSGGSMEQYF. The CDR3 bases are TGCGCCAGCAGCCAAGATCGTAGCGGGGGGTCCATGGAGCAGTACTTC.

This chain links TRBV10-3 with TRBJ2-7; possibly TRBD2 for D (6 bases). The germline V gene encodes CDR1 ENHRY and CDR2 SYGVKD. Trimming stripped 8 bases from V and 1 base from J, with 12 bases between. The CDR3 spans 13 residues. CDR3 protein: CAIRRGGSYEQYF. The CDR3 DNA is TGTGCCATCCGGAGAGGAGGGTCCTACGAGCAGTACTTC.

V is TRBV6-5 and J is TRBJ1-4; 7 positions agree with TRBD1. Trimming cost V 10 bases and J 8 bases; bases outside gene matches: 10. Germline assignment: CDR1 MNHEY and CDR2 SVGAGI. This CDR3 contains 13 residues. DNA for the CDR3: TGTGCCACAGGGGACAGTATGTCAGAAAAACTGTTTTTT. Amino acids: CATGDSMSEKLFF.

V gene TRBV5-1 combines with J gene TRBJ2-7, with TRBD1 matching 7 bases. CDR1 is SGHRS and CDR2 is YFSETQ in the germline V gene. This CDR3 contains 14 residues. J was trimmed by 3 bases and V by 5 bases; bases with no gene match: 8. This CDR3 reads CASRPLAGGYEQYF. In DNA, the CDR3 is TGCGCCAGCAGGCCACTCGCAGGGGGCTACGAGCAGTACTTC.

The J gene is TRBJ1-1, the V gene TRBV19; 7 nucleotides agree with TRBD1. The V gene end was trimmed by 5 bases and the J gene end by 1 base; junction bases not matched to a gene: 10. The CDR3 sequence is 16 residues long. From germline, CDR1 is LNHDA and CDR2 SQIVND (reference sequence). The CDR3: CASSSRTGLKNTEAFF. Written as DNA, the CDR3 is TGTGCCAGTAGTTCTAGGACAGGCCTCAAGAACACTGAAGCTTTCTTT.

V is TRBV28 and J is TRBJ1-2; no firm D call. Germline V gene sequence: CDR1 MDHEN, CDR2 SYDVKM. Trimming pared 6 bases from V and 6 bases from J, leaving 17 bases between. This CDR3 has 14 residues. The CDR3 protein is CASSNRPRRDGYTF. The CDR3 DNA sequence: TGTGCCAGCAGCAACCGCCCCCGTCGGGATGGCTACACCTTC.

DNA of the CDR3: TGTGCCAGCAGCCAAGAGGGGCGGGCTAGCGGGATCATAGATACGCAGTATTTT. It encodes CASSQEGRASGIIDTQYF. The chain carries TRBV4-2 and TRBJ2-3, with 9 nucleotides matching TRBD2. V trimming: 0 bases; J trimming: 5 bases; junction bases outside the gene matches: 12. There are 18 residues in the CDR3. The germline CDR1 and CDR2 sequences are LGHNA and YNFKEQ.

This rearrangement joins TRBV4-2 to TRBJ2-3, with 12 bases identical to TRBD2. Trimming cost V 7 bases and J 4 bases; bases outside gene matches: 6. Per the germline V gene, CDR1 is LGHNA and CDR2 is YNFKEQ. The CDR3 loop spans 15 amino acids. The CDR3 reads CASTWTSGEPDTQYF. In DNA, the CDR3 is TGTGCCAGCACCTGGACTAGCGGGGAGCCAGATACGCAGTATTTT.

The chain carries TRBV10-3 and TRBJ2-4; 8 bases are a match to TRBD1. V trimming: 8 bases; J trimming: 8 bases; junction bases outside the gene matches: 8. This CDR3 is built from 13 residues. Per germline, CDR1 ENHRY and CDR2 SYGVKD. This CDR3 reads CAIARTGQDIQYF. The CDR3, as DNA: TGTGCCATCGCCAGGACAGGGCAGGACATTCAGTACTTC.

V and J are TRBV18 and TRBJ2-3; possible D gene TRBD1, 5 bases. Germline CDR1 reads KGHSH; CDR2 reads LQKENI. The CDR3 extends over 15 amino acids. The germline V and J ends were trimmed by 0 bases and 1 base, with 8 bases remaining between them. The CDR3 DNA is TGTGCCAGCTCACCACCGGTAGGGGGCACAGATACGCAGTATTTT. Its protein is CASSPPVGGTDTQYF.

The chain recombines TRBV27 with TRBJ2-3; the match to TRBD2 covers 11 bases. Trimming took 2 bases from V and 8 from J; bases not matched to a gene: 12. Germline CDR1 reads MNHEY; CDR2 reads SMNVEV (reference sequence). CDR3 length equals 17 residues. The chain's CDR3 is CASSLPPLAGVVGTQYF. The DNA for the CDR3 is TGTGCCAGCAGTTTACCCCCACTAGCGGGAGTAGTAGGTACGCAGTATTTT.

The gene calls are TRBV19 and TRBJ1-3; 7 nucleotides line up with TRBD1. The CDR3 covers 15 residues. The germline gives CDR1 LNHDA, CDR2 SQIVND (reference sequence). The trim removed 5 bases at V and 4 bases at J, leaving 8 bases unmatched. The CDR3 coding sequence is TGTGCCAGTAGTTTTATGGGGACAGCCGGAAACACCATATATTTT. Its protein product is CASSFMGTAGNTIYF.

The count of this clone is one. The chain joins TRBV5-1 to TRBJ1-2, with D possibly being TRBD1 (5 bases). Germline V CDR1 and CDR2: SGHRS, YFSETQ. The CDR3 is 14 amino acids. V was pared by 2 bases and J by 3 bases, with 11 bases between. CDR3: CASSFETEDYGYTF. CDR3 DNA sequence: TGCGCCAGCAGCTTCGAGACAGAGGACTATGGCTACACCTTC.

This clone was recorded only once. The CDR3 DNA reads TGTGCCAGCAGCCAAGACCTAGCTAGCAATGAGCAGTTCTTC. This sequence encodes CASSQDLASNEQFF. V gene TRBV4-2 combines with J gene TRBJ2-1; possibly TRBD2 for D (5 bases). With 0 bases removed from V and 6 bases from J, the gap between germline ends came to 9 bases. Germline loops: CDR1 LGHNA, CDR2 YNFKEQ. CDR3 length equals 14 residues.

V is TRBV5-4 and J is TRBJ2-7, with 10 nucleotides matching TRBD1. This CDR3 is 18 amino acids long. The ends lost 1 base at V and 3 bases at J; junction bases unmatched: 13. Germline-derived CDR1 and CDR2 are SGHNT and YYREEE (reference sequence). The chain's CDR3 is CASSLSFGTRDRGYEQYF. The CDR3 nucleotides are TGTGCCAGCAGCTTGTCGTTCGGTACCCGGGACAGGGGCTACGAGCAGTACTTC.

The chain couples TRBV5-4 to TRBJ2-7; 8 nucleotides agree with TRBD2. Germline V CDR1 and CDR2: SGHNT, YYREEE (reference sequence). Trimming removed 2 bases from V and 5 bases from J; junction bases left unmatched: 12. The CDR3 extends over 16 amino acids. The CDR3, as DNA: TGTGCCAGCAGCTTATGGGGAGCGGGGGAGTTTGACGAGCAGTACTTC. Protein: CASSLWGAGEFDEQYF.

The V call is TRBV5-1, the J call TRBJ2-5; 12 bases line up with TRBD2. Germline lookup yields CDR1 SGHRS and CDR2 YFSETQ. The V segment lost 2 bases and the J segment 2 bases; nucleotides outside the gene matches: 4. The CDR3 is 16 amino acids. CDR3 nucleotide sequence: TGCGCCAGCAGCTTAGTACTAGCGGGAGGACAAGAGACCCAGTACTTC. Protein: CASSLVLAGGQETQYF.

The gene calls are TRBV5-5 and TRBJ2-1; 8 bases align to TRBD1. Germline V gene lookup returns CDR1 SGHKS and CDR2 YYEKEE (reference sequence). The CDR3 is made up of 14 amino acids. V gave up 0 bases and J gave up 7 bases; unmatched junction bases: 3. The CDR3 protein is CASSLVQGANEQFF. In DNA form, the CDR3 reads TGTGCCAGCAGCTTGGTGCAGGGGGCGAATGAGCAGTTCTTC.

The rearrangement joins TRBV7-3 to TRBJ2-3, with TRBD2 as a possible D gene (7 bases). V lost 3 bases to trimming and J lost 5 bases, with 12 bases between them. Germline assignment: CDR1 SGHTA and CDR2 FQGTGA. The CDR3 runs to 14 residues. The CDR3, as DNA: TGTGCCAGCAGCTTCCGGGGGGCAGAAGATACGCAGTATTTT. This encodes CASSFRGAEDTQYF.

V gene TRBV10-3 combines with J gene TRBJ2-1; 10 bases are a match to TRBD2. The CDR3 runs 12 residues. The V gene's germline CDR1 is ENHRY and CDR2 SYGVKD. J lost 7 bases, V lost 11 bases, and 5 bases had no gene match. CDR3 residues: CASSGGGNEQFF. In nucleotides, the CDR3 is TGTGCCTCTAGCGGGGGCGGAAATGAGCAGTTCTTC.

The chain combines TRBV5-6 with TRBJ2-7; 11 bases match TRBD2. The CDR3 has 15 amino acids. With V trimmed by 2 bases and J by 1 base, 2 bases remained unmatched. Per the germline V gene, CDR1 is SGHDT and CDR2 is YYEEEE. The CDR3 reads CASSFSSGGSYEQYF. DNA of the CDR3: TGTGCCAGCAGCTTTTCTAGCGGGGGGTCCTACGAGCAGTACTTC.

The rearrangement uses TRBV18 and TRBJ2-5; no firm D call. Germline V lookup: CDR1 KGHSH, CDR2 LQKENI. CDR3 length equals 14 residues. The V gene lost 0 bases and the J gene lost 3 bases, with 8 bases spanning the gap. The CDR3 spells CASSPPIREETQYF. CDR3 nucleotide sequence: TGTGCCAGCTCACCACCGATACGAGAAGAGACCCAGTACTTC.

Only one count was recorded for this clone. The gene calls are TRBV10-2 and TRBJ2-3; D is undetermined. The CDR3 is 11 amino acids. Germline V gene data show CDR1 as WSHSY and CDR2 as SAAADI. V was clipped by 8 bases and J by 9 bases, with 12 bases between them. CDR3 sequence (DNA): TGCGCCAGCTCGAGTGGCAGGACGCAGTATTTT. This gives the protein CASSSGRTQYF.

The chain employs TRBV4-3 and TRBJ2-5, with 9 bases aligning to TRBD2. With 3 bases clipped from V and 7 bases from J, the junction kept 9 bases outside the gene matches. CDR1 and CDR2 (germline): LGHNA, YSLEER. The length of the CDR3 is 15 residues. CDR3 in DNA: TGCGCCAGCAGCCAGAACTTGGGACTAGCTTGGACCCAGTACTTC. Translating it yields CASSQNLGLAWTQYF.

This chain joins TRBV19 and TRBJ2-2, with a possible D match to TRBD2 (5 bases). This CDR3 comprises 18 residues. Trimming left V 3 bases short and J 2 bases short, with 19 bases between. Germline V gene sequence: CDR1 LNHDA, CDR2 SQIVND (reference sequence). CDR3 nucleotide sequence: TGTGCCAGTAGTATCCTAGGAGTGAGAGGGCGAAACACCGGGGAGCTGTTTTTT. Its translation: CASSILGVRGRNTGELFF.

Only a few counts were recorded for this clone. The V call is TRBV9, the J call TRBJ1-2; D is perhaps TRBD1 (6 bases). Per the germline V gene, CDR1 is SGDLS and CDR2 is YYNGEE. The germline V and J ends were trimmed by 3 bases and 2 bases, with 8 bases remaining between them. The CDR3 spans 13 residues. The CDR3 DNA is TGTGCCAGCAGCGAAACAGGGAACTATGGCTACACCTTC. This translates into CASSETGNYGYTF.

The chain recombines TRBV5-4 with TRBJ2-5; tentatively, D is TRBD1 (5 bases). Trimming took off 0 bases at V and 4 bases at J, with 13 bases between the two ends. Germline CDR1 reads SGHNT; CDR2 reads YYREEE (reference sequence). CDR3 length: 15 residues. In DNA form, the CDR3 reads TGTGCCAGCAGCTTGGGACAGTCATTCAGAGAGACCCAGTACTTC. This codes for CASSLGQSFRETQYF.

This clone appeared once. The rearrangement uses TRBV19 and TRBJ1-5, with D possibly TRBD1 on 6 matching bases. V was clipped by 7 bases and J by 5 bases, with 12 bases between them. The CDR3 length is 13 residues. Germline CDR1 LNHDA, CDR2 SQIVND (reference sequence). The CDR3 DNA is TGTGCCAGTACCGGGGACATTTATCAGCCCCAGCATTTT. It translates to CASTGDIYQPQHF.